This T cell receptor beta chain was found in a study of T-cell reconstitution after alpha-beta-depleted transplantation in children. Trimming at V came to 6 bases and at J to 4 bases, leaving 6 bases not matched to a gene. CDR1 is DFQATT and CDR2 is SNEGSKA in the germline V gene (reference sequence). CDR3 length: 13 residues. Unique molecular identifiers were incorporated when the TCRbeta library was constructed. TCRdb re-analysed the PCR reads in MiXCR, keeping a single row per CDR3 protein. The sample lists about 410,000 distinct CDR3 sequences, around 21% occurring once. The rearrangement links TRBV20-1 to TRBJ2-1, with 7 bases that match TRBD1. Source: PBMCs from the stem cell graft donor, taken from the stem cell graft. The clonotype was recovered from a human donor who donated a stem cell graft to a child with acute myeloid leukemia. The CDR3 protein is CSAVTGVYNEQFF. The CDR3, as DNA: TGCAGTGCCGTAACAGGGGTATACAATGAGCAGTTCTTC.